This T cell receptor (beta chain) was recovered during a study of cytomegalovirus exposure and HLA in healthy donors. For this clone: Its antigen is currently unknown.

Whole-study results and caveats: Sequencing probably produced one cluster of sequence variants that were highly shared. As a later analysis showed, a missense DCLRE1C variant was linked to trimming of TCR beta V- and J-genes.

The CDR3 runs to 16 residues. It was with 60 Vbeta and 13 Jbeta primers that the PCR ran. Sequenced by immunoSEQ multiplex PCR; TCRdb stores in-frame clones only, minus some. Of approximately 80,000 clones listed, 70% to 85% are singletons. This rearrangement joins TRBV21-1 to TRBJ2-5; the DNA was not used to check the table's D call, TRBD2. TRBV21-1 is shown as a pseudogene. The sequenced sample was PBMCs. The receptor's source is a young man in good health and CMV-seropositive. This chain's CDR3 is CASSKERGGVQETQYF. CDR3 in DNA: TGTGCCAGCAGCAAAGAGCGGGGGGGAGTCCAAGAGACCCAGTACTTC.